The clone carrying this T cell receptor (beta chain) appeared a few times. The antigen is not known. CDR3 length: 15 amino acids. Trimming took 4 bases from V and 5 from J, leaving 12 bases between them. This entry belongs to a study of T cells after yellow fever vaccination. Study-level points and caveats: Booster sampling recovered most clones from primary vaccination (under 97% CD4, approximately 90% CD8).

In TCRdb, the 5' RACE reads were re-called with MiXCR into one record per CDR3 protein. Here the sample spans under 300,000 distinct CDR3 sequences, around 7% being singletons. Sequences were derived from CD4+ T cells sorted from PBMCs, sampled 15 days after the yellow fever booster vaccination. The chain joins TRBV12-3 or TRBV12-4 to TRBJ1-6, with D tentatively TRBD1 (5 bases). The sequence came from a man in his thirties or forties who received the YFV17D yellow fever vaccine. In DNA form, the CDR3 reads TGTGCCAGCAGTTGGGGCGAAAGCCATAATTCACCCCTCCACTTT. It encodes CASSWGESHNSPLHF.